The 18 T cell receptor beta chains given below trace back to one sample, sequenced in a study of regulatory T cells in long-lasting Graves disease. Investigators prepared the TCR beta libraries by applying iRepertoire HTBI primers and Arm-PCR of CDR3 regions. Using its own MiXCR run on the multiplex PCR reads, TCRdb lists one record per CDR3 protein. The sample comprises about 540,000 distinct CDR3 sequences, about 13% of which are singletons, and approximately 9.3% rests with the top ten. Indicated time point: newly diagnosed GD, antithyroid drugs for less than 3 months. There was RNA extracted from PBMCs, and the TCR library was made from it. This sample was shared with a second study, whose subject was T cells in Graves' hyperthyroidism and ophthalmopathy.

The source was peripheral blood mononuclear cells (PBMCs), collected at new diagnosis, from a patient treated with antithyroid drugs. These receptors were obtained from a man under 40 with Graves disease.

The CDR3 nucleotides are TGTGCCAGCAGGCCTTACGGATATCCGGACGTCAACTATGGCTACACCTTC. It specifies CASRPYGYPDVNYGYTF. The chain links TRBV27 to TRBJ1-2; D is unclear. V was clipped by 6 bases and J by 2 bases, with 22 bases between them. The CDR3 runs to 17 residues. Per the germline V gene, CDR1 is MNHEY and CDR2 is SMNVEV (reference sequence).

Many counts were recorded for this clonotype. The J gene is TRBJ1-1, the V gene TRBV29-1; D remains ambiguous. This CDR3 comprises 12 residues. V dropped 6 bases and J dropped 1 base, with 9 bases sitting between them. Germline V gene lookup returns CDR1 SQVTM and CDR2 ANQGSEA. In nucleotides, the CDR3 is TGCAGCGTCGCCGACGGGAACACTGAAGCTTTCTTT. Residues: CSVADGNTEAFF.

CDR3 amino acids: CSAQDRAQPQHF. For the CDR3, the DNA is TGCAGTGCACAGGACAGGGCCCAGCCCCAGCATTTT. This chain uses TRBV20-1 with TRBJ1-5, with 8 bases identical to TRBD1. Germline V lookup: CDR1 DFQATT, CDR2 SNEGSKA (reference sequence). The CDR3 contains 12 residues. The J segment lost 7 bases and the V segment lost 6 bases, leaving 5 bases of the junction unmatched.

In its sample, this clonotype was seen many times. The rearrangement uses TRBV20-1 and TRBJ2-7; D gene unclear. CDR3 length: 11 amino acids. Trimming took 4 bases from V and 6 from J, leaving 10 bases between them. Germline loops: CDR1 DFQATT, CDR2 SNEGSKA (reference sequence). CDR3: CSATSWSEQYF. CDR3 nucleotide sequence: TGCAGTGCTACCTCGTGGAGCGAGCAGTACTTC.

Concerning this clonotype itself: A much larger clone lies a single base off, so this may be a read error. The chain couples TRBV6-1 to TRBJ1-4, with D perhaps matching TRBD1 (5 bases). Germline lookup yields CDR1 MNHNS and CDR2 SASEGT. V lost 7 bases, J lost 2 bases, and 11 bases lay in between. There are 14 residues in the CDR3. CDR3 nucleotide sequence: TGTGCCAGCAAAGGGGTCCGCACTAATGAAAAACTGTTTTTT. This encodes CASKGVRTNEKLFF.

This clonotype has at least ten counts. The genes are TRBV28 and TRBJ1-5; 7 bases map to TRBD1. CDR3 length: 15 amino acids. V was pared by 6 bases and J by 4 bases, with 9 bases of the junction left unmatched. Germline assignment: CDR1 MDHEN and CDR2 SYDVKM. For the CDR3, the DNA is TGTGCCAGCAGACCCTCCGGGACAGAGAATCAGCCCCAGCATTTT. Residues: CASRPSGTENQPQHF. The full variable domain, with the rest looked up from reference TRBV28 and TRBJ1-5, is DVKVTQSSRYLVKRTGEKVFLECVQDMDHENMFWYRQDPGLGLRLIYFSYDVKMKEKGDIPEGYSVSREKKERFSLILESASTNQTSMYLCASRPSGTENQPQHFGDGTRLSIL.

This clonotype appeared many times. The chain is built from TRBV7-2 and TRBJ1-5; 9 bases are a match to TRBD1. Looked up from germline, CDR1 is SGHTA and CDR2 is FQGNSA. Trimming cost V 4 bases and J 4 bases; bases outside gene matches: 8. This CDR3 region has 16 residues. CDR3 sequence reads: CASSSPDRGGNQPQHF. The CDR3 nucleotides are TGTGCCAGCAGCTCGCCGGACAGGGGAGGGAATCAGCCCCAGCATTTT. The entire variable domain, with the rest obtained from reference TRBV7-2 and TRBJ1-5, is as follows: GAGVSQSPSNKVTEKGKDVELRCDPISGHTALYWYRQSLGQGLEFLIYFQGNSAPDKSGLPSDRFSAERTGGSVSTLTIQRTQQEDSAVYLCASSSPDRGGNQPQHFGDGTRLSIL.

In DNA form, the CDR3 reads TGTGCCAGCAGCCACACCGGGACTAGCGCGTACTACAATGAGCAGTACTTC. This translates into CASSHTGTSAYYNEQYF. The chain has TRBV6-2 or TRBV6-3 and TRBJ2-1; 10 nucleotides line up with TRBD2. The end of the DNA aligns better with TRBJ2-7, so the J call may be wrong. CDR1 is MNHEY, CDR2 SVGEGT, per germline. The CDR3 is 17 residues long.

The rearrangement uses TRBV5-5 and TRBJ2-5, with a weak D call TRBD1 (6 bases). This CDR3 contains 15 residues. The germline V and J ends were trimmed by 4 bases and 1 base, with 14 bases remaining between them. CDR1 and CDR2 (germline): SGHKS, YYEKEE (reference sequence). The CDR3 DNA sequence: TGTGCCAGCAGCCGTCTACAGGGATTCCAAGAGACCCAGTACTTC. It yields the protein CASSRLQGFQETQYF.

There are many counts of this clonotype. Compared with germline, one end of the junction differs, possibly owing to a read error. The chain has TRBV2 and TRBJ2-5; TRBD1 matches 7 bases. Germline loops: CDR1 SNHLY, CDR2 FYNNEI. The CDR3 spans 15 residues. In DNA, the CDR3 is TGTGCCAGCGGTGAACAGGGGTCTGGCCAAGAGACCCAGTACTTC. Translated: CASGEQGSGQETQYF.

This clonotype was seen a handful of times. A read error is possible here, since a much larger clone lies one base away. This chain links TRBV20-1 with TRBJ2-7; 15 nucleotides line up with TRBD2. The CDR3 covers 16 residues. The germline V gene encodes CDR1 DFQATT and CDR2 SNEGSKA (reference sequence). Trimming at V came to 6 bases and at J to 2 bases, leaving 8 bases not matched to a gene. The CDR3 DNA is TGCAGTGCCAGGACTAGCGGGGGGGTCACCCCCTACGAGCAGTACTTC. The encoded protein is CSARTSGGVTPYEQYF.

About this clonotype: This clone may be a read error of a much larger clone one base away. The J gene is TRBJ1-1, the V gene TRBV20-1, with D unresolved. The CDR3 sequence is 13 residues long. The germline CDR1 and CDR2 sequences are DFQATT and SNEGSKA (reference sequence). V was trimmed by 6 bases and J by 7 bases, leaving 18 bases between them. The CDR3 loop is CSASRVAGSEAFF. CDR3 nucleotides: TGCAGTGCGTCTCGCGTGGCGGGTAGTGAAGCTTTCTTT.

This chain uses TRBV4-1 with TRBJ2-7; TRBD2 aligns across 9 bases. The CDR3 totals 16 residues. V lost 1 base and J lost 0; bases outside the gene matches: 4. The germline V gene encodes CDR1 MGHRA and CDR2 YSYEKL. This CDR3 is CASSQGRTSASYEQYF. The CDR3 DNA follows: TGCGCCAGCAGCCAAGGTAGGACTAGCGCCTCCTACGAGCAGTACTTC.

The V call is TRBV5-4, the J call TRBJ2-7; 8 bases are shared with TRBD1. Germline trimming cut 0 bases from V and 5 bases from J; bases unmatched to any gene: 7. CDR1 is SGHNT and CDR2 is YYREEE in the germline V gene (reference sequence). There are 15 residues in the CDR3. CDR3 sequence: CASSLEYRGYDEQYF. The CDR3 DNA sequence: TGTGCCAGCAGCTTGGAGTACAGGGGGTACGACGAGCAGTACTTC.

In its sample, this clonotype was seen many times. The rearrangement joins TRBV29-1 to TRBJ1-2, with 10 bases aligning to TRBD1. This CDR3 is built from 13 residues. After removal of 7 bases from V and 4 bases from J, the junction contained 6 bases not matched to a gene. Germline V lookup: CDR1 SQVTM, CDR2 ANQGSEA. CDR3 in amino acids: CSASTGGVYGYTF. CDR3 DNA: TGCAGCGCTTCGACAGGGGGCGTCTATGGCTACACCTTC.

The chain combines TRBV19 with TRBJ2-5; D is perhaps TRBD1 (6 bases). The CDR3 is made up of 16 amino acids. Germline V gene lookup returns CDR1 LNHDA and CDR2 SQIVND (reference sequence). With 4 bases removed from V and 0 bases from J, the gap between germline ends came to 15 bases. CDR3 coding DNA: TGTGCCAGTAGTACCAGGGGAGTTCGGGACCAAGAGACCCAGTACTTC. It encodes CASSTRGVRDQETQYF.

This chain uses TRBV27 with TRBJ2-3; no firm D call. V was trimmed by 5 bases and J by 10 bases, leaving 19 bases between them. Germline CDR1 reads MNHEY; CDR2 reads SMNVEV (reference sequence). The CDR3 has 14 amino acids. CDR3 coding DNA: TGTGCCAGCAGTCCTCGGACCTCGCGCATTCCGCAGTATTTT. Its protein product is CASSPRTSRIPQYF.

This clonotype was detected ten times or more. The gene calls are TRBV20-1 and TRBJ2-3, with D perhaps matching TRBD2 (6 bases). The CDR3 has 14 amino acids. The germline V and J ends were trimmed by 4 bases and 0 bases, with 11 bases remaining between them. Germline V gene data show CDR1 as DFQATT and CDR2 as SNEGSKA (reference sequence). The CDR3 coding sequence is TGCAGTGCTAACACGGGAGCTAGCACAGATACGCAGTATTTT. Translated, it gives CSANTGASTDTQYF.